This T cell receptor beta chain was observed in a study of beta chain features in type 1 diabetes. Expressed TCRB transcripts were sequenced because the entire RNA isolate underwent reverse transcription. Mean read depth for naive, central memory and regulatory T cell samples was approximately 3.57 million reads. Clones were read by immunoSEQ multiplex PCR, and TCRdb kept only the in-frame ones, dropping some. The sample lists hundreds of thousands of clones, about 16% seen once, with about 0.097% in the top ten. The CDR3 extends over 15 amino acids. The junction had 4 bases not matched to a gene; V was cut back by 0 bases and J by 3 bases. Per germline, CDR1 ENHRY and CDR2 SYGVKD. Heparinised blood was drawn once per donor, averaging roughly 120 mL. Sorting produced populations that all topped 98% purity. This clone has just a few counts.

The J gene is TRBJ2-7, the V gene TRBV10-3; 8 bases agree with TRBD1. Material: naive CD4+ T cells from blood. This receptor was identified in a man younger than 30 in good health. The CDR3 nucleotides read TGTGCCATCAGTGAGTCGAGTACAGGGGGCTACGAGCAGTACTTC. Amino acids: CAISESSTGGYEQYF.